These T cell receptor beta chains were read from a single sample in a study of shared clonotypes between healthy human individuals. TCRdb keeps only in-frame clones here, not all; method: immunoSEQ multiplex PCR. The repertoire consists of some 500,000 clones, with approximately 95% occurring once and the leading ten covering about 0.068%. Sample: naive CD4+ T cells sorted from blood. All receptors derive from a woman in her twenties or thirties in good health. CDR3s include the opening cysteine and the closing phenylalanine or tryptophan. Fields, in order: CDR3 protein, J gene, D gene, V gene. A D gene is named only where the DNA matches it firmly.

CASSGGPATEAFF TRBJ1-1 . TRBV10-1
CASSREGLETQYF TRBJ2-5 TRBD2 TRBV5-1
CASNLPQGARNYGYTF TRBJ1-2 TRBD1 TRBV27
CAWIRGSLLHEQYF TRBJ2-7 TRBD2 TRBV30
CASSPRTGNTEAFF TRBJ1-1 TRBD1 TRBV7-6
CASSFRGYEQYF TRBJ2-7 . TRBV7-2
CASSSGQGGDTQYF TRBJ2-3 TRBD1 TRBV5-1
CASTLQGANTEAFF TRBJ1-1 TRBD1 TRBV19
CASRGQYTDTQYF TRBJ2-3 TRBD1 TRBV2
CAISDLGRGEQYF TRBJ2-7 . TRBV10-3
CASSPSTTSPGSGNTIYF TRBJ1-3 . TRBV18
CASSLGLAGTYNEQFF TRBJ2-1 TRBD2 TRBV5-1
CASSSPGQGAPRSGNTIYF TRBJ1-3 TRBD1 TRBV28
CASSLAGGPQNEQFF TRBJ2-1 TRBD2 TRBV28
CASSTLSGIGYEQYF TRBJ2-7 TRBD2 TRBV18
CASSSGQINQPQHF TRBJ1-5 . TRBV28
CASSPSSNRQINYGYTF TRBJ1-2 . TRBV27
CAISETGKRMNTEAFF TRBJ1-1 . TRBV10-3
CASSYSVNTEAFF TRBJ1-1 . TRBV6-5
CASSVRTANTEAFF TRBJ1-1 . TRBV5-1
CASSYRWQGAREQYF TRBJ2-7 TRBD1 TRBV13
CSTSVRFAENEAFF TRBJ1-1 . TRBV29-1
CASSLVRLDSFYNEKLFF TRBJ1-4 . TRBV5-1
CASSIRYTDTQYF TRBJ2-3 . TRBV27
CASRLSSGNQPQHF TRBJ1-5 . TRBV28
CASSYSRDSYEQYF TRBJ2-7 . TRBV6-5
CASSRSRVGTEAFF TRBJ1-1 . TRBV7-2
CASSIIGTSTDTQYF TRBJ2-3 . TRBV19
CASSPGVPKETQYF TRBJ2-5 . TRBV19
CAISEGPNYGYTF TRBJ1-2 . TRBV10-3
CASSQRYPGLDYNEQFF TRBJ2-1 . TRBV4-1
CASSYSGTLGYGYTF TRBJ1-2 . TRBV6-5
CASSSPGRGQETQYF TRBJ2-5 . TRBV28
CASSEERGEQFF TRBJ2-1 . TRBV28
CASSPPDRSSTDTQYF TRBJ2-3 TRBD1 TRBV5-1
CASSYSDRRKEQFF TRBJ2-1 . TRBV6-5
CASSGSYRTGELFF TRBJ2-2 . TRBV28
CASGGGLPYNEQFF TRBJ2-1 . TRBV28
CASSRGTGNTIYF TRBJ1-3 . TRBV19
CSVGESTDTQYF TRBJ2-3 . TRBV29-1
CRGGGYTNQPQHF TRBJ1-5 . TRBV29-1
CASSYSDGTQYF TRBJ2-3 . TRBV6-6
CASSHLSGDEQFF TRBJ2-1 . TRBV11-1
CAPGRRTTYNEQFF TRBJ2-1 . TRBV2
CQKTYEQYF . . TRBV21-1
CASSQDVNSNQPQHF TRBJ1-5 . TRBV4-1
CASAIGQGDSPLHF TRBJ1-6 TRBD1 TRBV28
CASSLMGNSNQPQHF TRBJ1-5 . TRBV5-5
CASSFHINQPQHF TRBJ1-5 . TRBV7-2
CASSTYSGSREQYF TRBJ2-7 . TRBV19
CASSGEGSTNEKLFF TRBJ1-4 . TRBV6-4
CASIQTGTDRYTF TRBJ1-2 . TRBV2
CASSLGRSGAPQHF TRBJ1-5 . TRBV28
CASSPVIGGSTDTQYF TRBJ2-3 . TRBV18
CASSRGQGGGTEAFF TRBJ1-1 TRBD1 TRBV18
CASSIQGNTGELFF TRBJ2-2 . TRBV19
CASSQGGSGQVATEAFF TRBJ1-1 TRBD1 TRBV4-1